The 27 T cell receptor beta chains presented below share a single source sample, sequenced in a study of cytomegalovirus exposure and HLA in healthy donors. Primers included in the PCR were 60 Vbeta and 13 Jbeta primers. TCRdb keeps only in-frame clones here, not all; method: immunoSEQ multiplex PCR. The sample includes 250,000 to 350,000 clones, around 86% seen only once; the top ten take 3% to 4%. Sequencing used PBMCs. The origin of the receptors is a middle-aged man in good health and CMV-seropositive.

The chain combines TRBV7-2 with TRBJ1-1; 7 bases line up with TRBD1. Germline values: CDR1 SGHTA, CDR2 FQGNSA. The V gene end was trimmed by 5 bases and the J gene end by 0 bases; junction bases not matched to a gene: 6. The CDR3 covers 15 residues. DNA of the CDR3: TGTGCCAGCAGCGATTACAGGGGATTGAACACTGAAGCTTTCTTT. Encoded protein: CASSDYRGLNTEAFF.

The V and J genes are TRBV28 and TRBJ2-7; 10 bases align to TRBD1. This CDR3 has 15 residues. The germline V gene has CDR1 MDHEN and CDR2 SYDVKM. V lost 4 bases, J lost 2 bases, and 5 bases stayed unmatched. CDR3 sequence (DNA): TGTGCCAGCAGTTCCCCCGGGACAGGGGCCTACGAGCAGTACTTC. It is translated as CASSSPGTGAYEQYF.

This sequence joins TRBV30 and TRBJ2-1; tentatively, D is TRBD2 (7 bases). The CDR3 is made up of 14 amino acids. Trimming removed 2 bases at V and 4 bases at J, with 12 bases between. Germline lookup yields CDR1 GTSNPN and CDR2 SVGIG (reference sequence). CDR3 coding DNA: TGTGCCTGGAGTAGGGGGGGTGGGTACAATGAGCAGTTCTTC. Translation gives CAWSRGGGYNEQFF.

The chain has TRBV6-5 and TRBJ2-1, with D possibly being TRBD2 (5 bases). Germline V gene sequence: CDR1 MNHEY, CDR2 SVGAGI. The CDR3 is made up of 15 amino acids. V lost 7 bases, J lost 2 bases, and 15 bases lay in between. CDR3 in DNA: TGTGCCAGCACCCCGCTAGCCTCCCCCTACAATGAGCAGTTCTTC. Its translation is CASTPLASPYNEQFF.

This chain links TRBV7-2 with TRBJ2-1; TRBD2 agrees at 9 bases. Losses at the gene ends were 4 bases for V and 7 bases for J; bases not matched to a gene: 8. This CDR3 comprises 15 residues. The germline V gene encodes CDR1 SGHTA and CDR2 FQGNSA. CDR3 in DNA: TGTGCCAGCAGCTGGAAAATAGCGGGAGTAAATGAGCAGTTCTTC. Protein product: CASSWKIAGVNEQFF. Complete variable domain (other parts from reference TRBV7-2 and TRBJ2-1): GAGVSQSPSNKVTEKGKDVELRCDPISGHTALYWYRQSLGQGLEFLIYFQGNSAPDKSGLPSDRFSAERTGGSVSTLTIQRTQQEDSAVYLCASSWKIAGVNEQFFGPGTRLTVL.

CDR3 sequence: CASSFSGRLNEQFF. The CDR3 DNA is TGTGCCAGCAGTTTTAGCGGGCGGCTCAATGAGCAGTTCTTC. V gene TRBV28 combines with J gene TRBJ2-1, with TRBD2 matching over 7 bases. V shed 3 bases and J 6 bases; nucleotides not matched to a gene: 5. The CDR3 loop spans 14 amino acids. CDR1 is MDHEN, CDR2 SYDVKM, per germline.

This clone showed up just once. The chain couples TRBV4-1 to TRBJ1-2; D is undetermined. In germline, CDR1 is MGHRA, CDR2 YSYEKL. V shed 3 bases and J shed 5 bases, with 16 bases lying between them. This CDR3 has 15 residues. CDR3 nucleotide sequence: TGCGCCAGCAGCCAGGCCTTTCTGGGGAGGTATGGCTACACCTTC. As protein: CASSQAFLGRYGYTF.

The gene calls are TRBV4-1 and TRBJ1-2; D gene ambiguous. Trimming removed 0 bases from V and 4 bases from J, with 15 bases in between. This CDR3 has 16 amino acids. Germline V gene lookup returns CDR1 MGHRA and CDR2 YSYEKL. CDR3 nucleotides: TGCGCCAGCAGCCAAGAAGCATCAACAGATCCCTATGGCTACACCTTC. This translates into CASSQEASTDPYGYTF.

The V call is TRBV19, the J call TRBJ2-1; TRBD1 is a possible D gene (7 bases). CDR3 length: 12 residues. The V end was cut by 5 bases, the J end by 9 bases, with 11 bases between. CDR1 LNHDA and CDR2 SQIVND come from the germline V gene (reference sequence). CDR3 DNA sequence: TGTGCCAGTAGTGTCAGGGGGGCTGAGCAGTTCTTC. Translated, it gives CASSVRGAEQFF.

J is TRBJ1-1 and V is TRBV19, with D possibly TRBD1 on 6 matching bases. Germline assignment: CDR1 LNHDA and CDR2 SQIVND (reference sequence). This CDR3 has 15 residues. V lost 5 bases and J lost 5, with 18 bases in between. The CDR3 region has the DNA TGTGCCAGTAGTCAATTCCTCCGGGACACGACTGAAGCTTTCTTT. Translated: CASSQFLRDTTEAFF.

Here the CDR3 DNA reads TGTGCCAGCAGCGAGAGGACTAGCCAACCCTACGAGCAGTACTTC. Protein: CASSERTSQPYEQYF. This chain uses TRBV7-9 with TRBJ2-7, with TRBD2 matching over 8 bases. V shed 5 bases and J 2 bases; nucleotides not matched to a gene: 8. The CDR3 has 15 residues. The V gene's germline CDR1 is SEHNR and CDR2 FQNEAQ (reference sequence).

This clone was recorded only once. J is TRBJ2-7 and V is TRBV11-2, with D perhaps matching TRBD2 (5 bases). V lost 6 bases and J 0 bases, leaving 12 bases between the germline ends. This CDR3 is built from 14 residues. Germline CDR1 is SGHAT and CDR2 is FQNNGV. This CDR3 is CASRTTGSSYEQYF. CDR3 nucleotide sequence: TGTGCCAGCAGGACGACGGGGTCCTCCTACGAGCAGTACTTC. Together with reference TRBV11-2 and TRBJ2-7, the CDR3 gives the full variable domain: EAGVAQSPRYKIIEKRQSVAFWCNPISGHATLYWYQQILGQGPKLLIQFQNNGVVDDSQLPKDRFSAERLKGVDSTLKIQPAKLEDSAVYLCASRTTGSSYEQYFGPGTRLTVT.

The CDR3 nucleotides read TGTGCCAGCAGCCAGAAGAGGGACTCCGCCTACGAGCAGTACTTC. This gives the protein CASSQKRDSAYEQYF. The rearrangement links TRBV6-1 to TRBJ2-7, with a possible D match to TRBD2 (6 bases). CDR1 and CDR2 from the germline V gene are MNHNS and SASEGT. Trimming took 6 bases from V and 2 from J, leaving 17 bases between them. This CDR3 has 15 residues.

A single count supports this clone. The CDR3 coding sequence is TGTGCCAGCAGCTTAGACAGGAACTATGGCTACACCTTC. It codes for CASSLDRNYGYTF. The chain recombines TRBV5-4 with TRBJ1-2; maybe TRBD1 (6 bases). Trimming left V 2 bases short and J 2 bases short, with 7 bases between. CDR1 and CDR2 (germline): SGHNT, YYREEE (reference sequence). This CDR3 has 13 residues.

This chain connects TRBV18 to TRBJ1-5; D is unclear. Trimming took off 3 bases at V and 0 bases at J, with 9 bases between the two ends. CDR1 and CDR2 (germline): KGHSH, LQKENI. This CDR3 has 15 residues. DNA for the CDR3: TGTGCCAGCTCACCTTCACAGTCTAGCAATCAGCCCCAGCATTTT. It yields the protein CASSPSQSSNQPQHF.

CDR3 sequence: CASSYVGQAYNEQFF. The CDR3 coding sequence is TGTGCCAGCAGTTACGTGGGACAGGCCTACAATGAGCAGTTCTTC. This sequence joins TRBV6-5 and TRBJ2-1; 8 bases match TRBD1. V gave up 2 bases and J gave up 2 bases; unmatched junction bases: 2. The CDR3 length is 15 residues. The germline CDR1 and CDR2 sequences are MNHEY and SVGAGI.

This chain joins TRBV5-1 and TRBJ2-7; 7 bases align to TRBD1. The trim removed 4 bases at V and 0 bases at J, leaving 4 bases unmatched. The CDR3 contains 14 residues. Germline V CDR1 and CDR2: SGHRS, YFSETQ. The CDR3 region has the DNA TGCGCCAGCAGCCAGGACAGGCCCTCCTACGAGCAGTACTTC. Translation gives CASSQDRPSYEQYF.

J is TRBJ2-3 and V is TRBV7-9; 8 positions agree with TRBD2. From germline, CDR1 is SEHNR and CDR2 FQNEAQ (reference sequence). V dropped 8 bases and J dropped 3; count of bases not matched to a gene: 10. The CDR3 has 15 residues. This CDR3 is CASLRGGARTDTQYF. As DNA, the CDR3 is TGTGCCAGCCTCCGGGGGGGCGCAAGGACAGATACGCAGTATTTT. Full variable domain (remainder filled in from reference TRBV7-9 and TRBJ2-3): DTGVSQNPRHKITKRGQNVTFRCDPISEHNRLYWYRQTLGQGPEFLTYFQNEAQLEKSRLLSDRFSAERPKGSFSTLEIQRTEQGDSAMYLCASLRGGARTDTQYFGPGTRLTVL.

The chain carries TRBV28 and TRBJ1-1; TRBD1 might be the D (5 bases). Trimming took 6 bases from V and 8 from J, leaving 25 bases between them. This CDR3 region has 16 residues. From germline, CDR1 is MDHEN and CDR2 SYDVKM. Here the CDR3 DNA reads TGTGCCAGCAGCCCCCCGGAGGGGACCGCAAATCCCGAAGCTTTCTTT. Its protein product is CASSPPEGTANPEAFF.

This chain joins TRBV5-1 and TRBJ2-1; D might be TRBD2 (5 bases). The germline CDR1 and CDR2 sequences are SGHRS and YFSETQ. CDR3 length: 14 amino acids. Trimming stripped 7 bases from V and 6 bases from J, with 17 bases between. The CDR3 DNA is TGCGCCAGCTGCCTCGGACTCTCTGGCAATGAGCAGTTCTTC. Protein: CASCLGLSGNEQFF. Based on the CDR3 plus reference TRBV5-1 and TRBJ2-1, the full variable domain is KAGVTQTPRYLIKTRGQQVTLSCSPISGHRSVSWYQQTPGQGLQFLFEYFSETQRNKGNFPGRFSGRQFSNSRSEMNVSTLELGDSALYLCASCLGLSGNEQFFGPGTRLTVL.

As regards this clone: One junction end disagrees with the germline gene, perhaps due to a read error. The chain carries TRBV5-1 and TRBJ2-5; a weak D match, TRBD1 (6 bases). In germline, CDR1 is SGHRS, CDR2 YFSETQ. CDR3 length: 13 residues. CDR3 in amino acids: CASSLDSRETQYF. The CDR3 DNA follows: TGCGCCAGCAGTTTGGACAGTCGGGAGACCCAGTACTTC.

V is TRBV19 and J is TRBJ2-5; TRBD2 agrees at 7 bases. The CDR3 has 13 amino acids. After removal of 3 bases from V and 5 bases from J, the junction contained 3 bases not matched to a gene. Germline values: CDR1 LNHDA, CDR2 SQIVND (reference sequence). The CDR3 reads CASSMTSRETQYF. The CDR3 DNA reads TGTGCCAGTAGTATGACTAGCCGGGAGACCCAGTACTTC. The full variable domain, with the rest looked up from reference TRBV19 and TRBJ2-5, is DGGITQSPKYLFRKEGQNVTLSCEQNLNHDAMYWYRQDPGQGLRLIYYSQIVNDFQKGDIAEGYSVSREKKESFPLTVTSAQKNPTAFYLCASSMTSRETQYFGPGTRLLVL.

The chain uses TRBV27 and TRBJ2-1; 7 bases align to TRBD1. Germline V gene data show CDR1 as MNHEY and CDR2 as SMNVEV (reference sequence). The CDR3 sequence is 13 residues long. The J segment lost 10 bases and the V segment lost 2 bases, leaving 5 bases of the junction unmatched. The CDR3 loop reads CASSLNRGSEQFF. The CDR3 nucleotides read TGTGCCAGCAGTTTAAACAGGGGTTCGGAGCAGTTCTTC.

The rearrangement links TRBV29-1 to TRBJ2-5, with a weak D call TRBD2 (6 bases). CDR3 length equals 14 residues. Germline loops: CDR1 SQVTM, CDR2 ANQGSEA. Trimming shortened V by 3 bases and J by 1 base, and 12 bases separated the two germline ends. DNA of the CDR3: TGCAGCGTTGACCCGGGAGAGCCCCAAGAGACCCAGTACTTC. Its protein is CSVDPGEPQETQYF.

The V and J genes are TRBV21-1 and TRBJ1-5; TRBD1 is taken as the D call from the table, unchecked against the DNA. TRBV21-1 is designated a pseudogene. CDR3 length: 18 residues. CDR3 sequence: CASSTRTGSFYSNQPQHF. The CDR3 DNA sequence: TGTGCCAGCAGCACTCGGACAGGGTCCTTCTATAGCAATCAGCCCCAGCATTTT.

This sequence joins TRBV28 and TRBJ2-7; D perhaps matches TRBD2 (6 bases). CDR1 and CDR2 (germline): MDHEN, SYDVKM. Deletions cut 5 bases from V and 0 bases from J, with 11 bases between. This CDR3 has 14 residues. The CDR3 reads CASSQRVSSYEQYF. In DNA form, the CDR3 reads TGTGCCAGCAGTCAGCGGGTCAGCTCCTACGAGCAGTACTTC.

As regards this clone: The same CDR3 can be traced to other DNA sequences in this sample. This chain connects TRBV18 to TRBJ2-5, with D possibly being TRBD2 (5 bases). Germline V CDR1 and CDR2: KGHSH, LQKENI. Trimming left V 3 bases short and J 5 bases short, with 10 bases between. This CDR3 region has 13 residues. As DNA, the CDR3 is TGTGCCAGCTCACCGGGGAGAGGGGAGACCCAGTACTTC. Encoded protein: CASSPGRGETQYF.